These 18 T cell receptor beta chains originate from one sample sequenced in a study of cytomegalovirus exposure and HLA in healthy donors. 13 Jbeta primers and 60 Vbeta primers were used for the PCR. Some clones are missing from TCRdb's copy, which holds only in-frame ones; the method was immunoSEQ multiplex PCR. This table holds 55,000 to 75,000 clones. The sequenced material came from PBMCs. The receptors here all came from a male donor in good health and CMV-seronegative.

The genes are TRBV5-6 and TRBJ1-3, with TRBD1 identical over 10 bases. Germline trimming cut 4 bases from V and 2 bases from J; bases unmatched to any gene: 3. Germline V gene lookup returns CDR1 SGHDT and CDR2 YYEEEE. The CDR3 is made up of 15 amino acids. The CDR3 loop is CASSLGQGTGNTIYF. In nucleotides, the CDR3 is TGTGCCAGCAGCCTGGGACAGGGGACTGGAAACACCATATATTTT.

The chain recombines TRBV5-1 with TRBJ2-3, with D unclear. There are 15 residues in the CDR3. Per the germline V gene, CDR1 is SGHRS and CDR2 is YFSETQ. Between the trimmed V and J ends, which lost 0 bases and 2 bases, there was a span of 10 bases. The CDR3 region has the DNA TGCGCCAGCAGCTTGGCACTATACAACACAGATACGCAGTATTTT. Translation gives CASSLALYNTDTQYF.

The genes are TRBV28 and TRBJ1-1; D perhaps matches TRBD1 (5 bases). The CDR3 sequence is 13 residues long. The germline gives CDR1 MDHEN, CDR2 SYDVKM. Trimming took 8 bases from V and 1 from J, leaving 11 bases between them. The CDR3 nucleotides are TGTGCCAGCTGGGGTGACAGGAACACTGAAGCTTTCTTT. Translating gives CASWGDRNTEAFF.

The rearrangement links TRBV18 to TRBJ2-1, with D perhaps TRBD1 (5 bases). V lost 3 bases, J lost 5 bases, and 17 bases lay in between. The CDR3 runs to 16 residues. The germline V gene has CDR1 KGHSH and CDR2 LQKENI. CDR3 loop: CASSPFEDMWNNEQFF. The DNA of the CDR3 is TGTGCCAGCTCACCGTTTGAGGACATGTGGAACAATGAGCAGTTCTTC.

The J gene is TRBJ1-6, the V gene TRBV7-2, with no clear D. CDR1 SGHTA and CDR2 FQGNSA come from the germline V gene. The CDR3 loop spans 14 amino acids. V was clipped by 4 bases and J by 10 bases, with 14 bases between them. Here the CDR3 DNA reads TGTGCCAGCAGCTCCCTCCTGGCGAGGTCACCCCTCCACTTT. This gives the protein CASSSLLARSPLHF.

CDR3 amino acids: CASSSEIRRAGNQYF. CDR3 sequence (DNA): TGTGCCAGCAGCTCCGAGATCCGCAGAGCCGGGAACCAGTACTTC. The chain employs TRBV11-2 and TRBJ2-5; D is possibly TRBD2 (5 bases). The length of the CDR3 is 15 residues. The germline V and J ends were trimmed by 4 bases and 10 bases, with 22 bases remaining between them. Germline V CDR1 and CDR2: SGHAT, FQNNGV.

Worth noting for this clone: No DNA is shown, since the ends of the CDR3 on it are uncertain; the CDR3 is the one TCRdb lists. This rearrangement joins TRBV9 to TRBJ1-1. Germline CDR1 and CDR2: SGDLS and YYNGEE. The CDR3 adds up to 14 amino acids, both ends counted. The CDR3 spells CASSVGGGNTEDFF.

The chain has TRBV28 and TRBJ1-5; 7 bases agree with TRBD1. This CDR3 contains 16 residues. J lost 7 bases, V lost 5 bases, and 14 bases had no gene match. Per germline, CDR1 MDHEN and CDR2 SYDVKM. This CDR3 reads CASSPLRRGFRQPQHF. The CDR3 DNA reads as TGTGCCAGCAGTCCCCTCCGCAGGGGGTTCAGACAGCCCCAGCATTTT.

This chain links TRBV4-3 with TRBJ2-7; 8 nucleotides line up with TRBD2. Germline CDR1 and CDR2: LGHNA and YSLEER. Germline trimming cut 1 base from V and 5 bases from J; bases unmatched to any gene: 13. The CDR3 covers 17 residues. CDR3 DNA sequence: TGCGCCAGCAGCCAAGGGCCCATGGGTAGCGGGGACCACGAGCAGTACTTC. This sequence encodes CASSQGPMGSGDHEQYF.

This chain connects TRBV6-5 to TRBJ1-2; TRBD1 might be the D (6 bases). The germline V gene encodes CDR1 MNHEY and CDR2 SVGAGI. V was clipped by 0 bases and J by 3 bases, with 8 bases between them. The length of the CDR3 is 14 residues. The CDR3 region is CASSYSQGDYGYTF. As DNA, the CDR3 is TGTGCCAGCAGTTACTCACAGGGTGACTATGGCTACACCTTC.

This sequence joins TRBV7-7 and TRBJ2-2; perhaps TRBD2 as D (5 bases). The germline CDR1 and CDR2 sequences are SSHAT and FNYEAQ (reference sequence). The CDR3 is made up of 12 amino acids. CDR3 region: CAYSLAIGELFF. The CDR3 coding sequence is TGTGCTTACTCATTAGCGATAGGGGAGCTGTTTTTT.

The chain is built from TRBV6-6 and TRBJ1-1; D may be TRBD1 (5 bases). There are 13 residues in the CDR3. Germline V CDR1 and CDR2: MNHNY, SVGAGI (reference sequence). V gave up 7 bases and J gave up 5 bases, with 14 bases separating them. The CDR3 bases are TGTGCCAGCACCGAGTCAGGGATTACTGAAGCTTTCTTT. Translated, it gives CASTESGITEAFF.

CDR3 in DNA: TGTGCCAGCAGCCGAGGGGGACAGGGTGAAAAACTGTTTTTT. Translated: CASSRGGQGEKLFF. V gene TRBV4-2 combines with J gene TRBJ1-4, with 9 bases fitting TRBD1. The V gene end was trimmed by 4 bases and the J gene end by 7 bases; junction bases not matched to a gene: 4. The germline CDR1 and CDR2 sequences are LGHNA and YNFKEQ. The CDR3 runs to 14 residues.

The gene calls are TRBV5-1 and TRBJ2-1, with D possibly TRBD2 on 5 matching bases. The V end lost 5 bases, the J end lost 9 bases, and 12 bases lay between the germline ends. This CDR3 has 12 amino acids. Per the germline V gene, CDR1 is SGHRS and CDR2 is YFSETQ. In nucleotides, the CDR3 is TGCGCCAGCAGGGCTAGCACGAGTGAGCAGTTCTTC. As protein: CASRASTSEQFF. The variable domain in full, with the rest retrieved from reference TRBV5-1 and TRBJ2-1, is KAGVTQTPRYLIKTRGQQVTLSCSPISGHRSVSWYQQTPGQGLQFLFEYFSETQRNKGNFPGRFSGRQFSNSRSEMNVSTLELGDSALYLCASRASTSEQFFGPGTRLTVL.

The CDR3 here is CASSLGDRSGGYTF. For the CDR3, the DNA is TGTGCCAGCAGCCTCGGGGACAGGTCGGGTGGCTACACCTTC. This rearrangement joins TRBV11-2 to TRBJ1-2, with TRBD1 matching 8 bases. CDR1 is SGHAT, CDR2 FQNNGV, per germline. V shed 5 bases and J 7 bases; nucleotides not matched to a gene: 9. The CDR3 totals 14 residues.

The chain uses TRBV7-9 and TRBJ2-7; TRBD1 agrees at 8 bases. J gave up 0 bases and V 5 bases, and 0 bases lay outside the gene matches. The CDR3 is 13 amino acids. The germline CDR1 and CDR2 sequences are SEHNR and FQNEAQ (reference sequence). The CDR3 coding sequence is TGTGCCAGCAGCACAGGGGGCTCCTACGAGCAGTACTTC. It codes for CASSTGGSYEQYF. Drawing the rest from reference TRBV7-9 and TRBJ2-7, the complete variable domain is DTGVSQNPRHKITKRGQNVTFRCDPISEHNRLYWYRQTLGQGPEFLTYFQNEAQLEKSRLLSDRFSAERPKGSFSTLEIQRTEQGDSAMYLCASSTGGSYEQYFGPGTRLTVT.

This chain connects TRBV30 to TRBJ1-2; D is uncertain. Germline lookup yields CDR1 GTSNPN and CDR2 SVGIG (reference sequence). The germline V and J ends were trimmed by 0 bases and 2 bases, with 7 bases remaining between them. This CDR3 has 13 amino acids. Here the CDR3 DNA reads TGTGCCTGGAGTGTGAGAGCCAACTATGGCTACACCTTC. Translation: CAWSVRANYGYTF.

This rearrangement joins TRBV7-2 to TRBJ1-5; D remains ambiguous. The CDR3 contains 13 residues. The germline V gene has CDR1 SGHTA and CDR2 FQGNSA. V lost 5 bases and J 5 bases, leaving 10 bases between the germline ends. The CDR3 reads CASSQRADQPQHF. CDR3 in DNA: TGTGCCAGCAGCCAGCGGGCAGATCAGCCCCAGCATTTT.